Sequencing of this T cell receptor beta chain was carried out in a study of tumor-infiltrating lymphocytes in primary liver carcinoma. On the study more broadly: Recorded tumor stage was T1-T3 N0M0, with diameters of about 4 to 10 cm. Study-wide findings and caveats: Tumors had a top-250-clone fraction that was significantly higher than blood (p = 0.039).

The study co-extracted DNA and RNA from around 20-30 mg of unsorted bulk tissue. Germline V gene data show CDR1 as SGHAT and CDR2 as FQNNGV. This CDR3 spans 17 amino acids. Total RNA (around 500 ng) served as template for TCR beta cDNA synthesis primed by a constant-region primer. Modified slightly, ARM-PCR produced TCR beta libraries over three nested multiplex PCR rounds. Investigators reported that the first two PCR rounds, at 10 cycles each, used TRBV1-TRBV30 forward primers with a C-beta reverse primer. TCRdb reprocessed the multiplex PCR reads via MiXCR and lists one record per CDR3 protein. The profile covers fewer than 200,000 distinct CDR3 sequences, with 70% to 90% appearing a single time and roughly 20% taken by the ten largest. About this clonotype: The antigen remains undetermined. A read error may account for a junction end that differs from germline.

The chain recombines TRBV11-2 with TRBJ2-1, with D perhaps matching TRBD1 or TRBD2 (5 bases each). Sequences were obtained from tumor tissue from primary liver carcinoma. The TCR comes from a man in his forties or fifties with primary liver carcinoma and hepatitis B virus infection. CDR3 sequence: CASSLDRGRRFYNKQLF. CDR3 nucleotide sequence: TGTGCCAGCAGCTTAGATAGGGGCAGGAGGTTCTACAATAAGCAGCTCTTC.